Shown below are 13 T cell receptor beta chains from a single sample sequenced in a study of T cell clonality in common variable immunodeficiency. Here immunoSEQ multiplex PCR was the method, and the copy in TCRdb shows in-frame clones only, minus some. The specimen gives tens of thousands of clones without singletons; the ten biggest hold approximately 3.6%. Sequencing input: peripheral blood mononuclear cells. These TCRs come from a person aged 18 to 69 in good health.

This clone was seen repeatedly, ten times or more. The read is 3 residues too short to cover the CDR3 end, so that end is filled in from the germline J gene. V is TRBV11-3 and J is TRBJ2-3; no clear D. Deletions cut 2 bases from V and 5 bases from J, with 8 bases between. The CDR3 loop spans 13 amino acids. Germline values: CDR1 SGHNT, CDR2 YENEEA. The CDR3 protein is CASSLIPLDTQYF. Partial CDR3 DNA: TGTGCCAGCAGCTTAATCCCGTTAGATACG.

This clone was counted ten times or more. The CDR3 is cut off 3 residues early in the read; its end comes from the germline J gene. The chain uses TRBV4-2 and TRBJ2-3, with 7 bases matching TRBD2. V lost 0 bases to trimming and J lost 0 bases; unmatched junction nucleotides: 6. CDR1 and CDR2 (germline): LGHNA, YNFKEQ. The CDR3 loop spans 17 amino acids. CDR3 DNA, as far as it was read: TGTGCCAGCAGCCAAGATCGGGGCGGGGGAAGCACAGATACG. This codes for CASSQDRGGGSTDT. In full, the CDR3 reads CASSQDRGGGSTDTQYF.

Of note for this clone: The read finishes 3 residues shy of the CDR3 end, and the germline J gene is used to complete it. V is TRBV11-3 and J is TRBJ2-3; 10 positions match TRBD2. Germline loops: CDR1 SGHNT, CDR2 YENEEA. This CDR3 has 15 amino acids. The sequenced part of the CDR3 DNA is TGTGCCAGCAGCCCCAGACTAGCGGGTCAAACGGCG. It codes for CASSPRLAGQTA. The whole CDR3 sequence reads CASSPRLAGQTAQYF. Together with reference TRBV11-3 and TRBJ2-3, the CDR3 gives the full variable domain: EAGVVQSPRYKIIEKKQPVAFWCNPISGHNTLYWYLQNLGQGPELLIRYENEEAVDDSQLPKDRFSAERLKGVDSTLKIQPAELGDSAVYLCASSPRLAGQTAQYFGPGTRLTVL.

Notes on this clone: The read is 3 residues too short to cover the CDR3 end, so that end is filled in from the germline J gene. The chain couples TRBV7-2 to TRBJ2-3; 7 bases are shared with TRBD2. The CDR3 spans 14 residues. Germline V gene data show CDR1 as SGHTA and CDR2 as FQGNSA. Incomplete CDR3 DNA: TGTGCCAGCAGCTCTGCGGGGGTGGGAGAGACG. Protein sequence: CASSSAGVGET. The entire CDR3 reads CASSSAGVGETQYF.

This clone came up many times. From the germline J gene comes the end of the CDR3, since the read stops 3 residues before it. The rearrangement uses TRBV4-1 and TRBJ2-3; D call uncertain. Germline CDR1 is MGHRA and CDR2 is YSYEKL. Trimming left V 0 bases short and J 3 bases short, with 7 bases between. CDR3 size: 14 residues. The CDR3 bases that were read are TGCGCCAGCAGCCAAGATCCAGGTACAGATACG. Translated: CASSQDPGTDT. The whole CDR3 sequence is CASSQDPGTDTQYF.

This clone was recorded at least ten times. The read ends 3 residues shy of where the CDR3 ends; the end is completed using the germline J gene. The V gene is TRBV19, the J gene TRBJ1-4; maybe TRBD1 (5 bases). The V gene's germline CDR1 is LNHDA and CDR2 SQIVND (reference sequence). Trimming shortened V by 3 bases and J by 7 bases, and 12 bases separated the two germline ends. The CDR3 runs to 14 residues. The CDR3 region is CASSIMGTGEKLFF. CDR3 bases read: TGTGCCAGTAGTATTATGGGGACTGGTGAAAAA.

This clone occurred many times. From the germline J gene comes the end of the CDR3, since the read stops 3 residues before it. The chain recombines TRBV5-8 with TRBJ1-5; tentative D call: TRBD1 (6 bases). Germline assignment: CDR1 SGHTS and CDR2 YDEGEE. This CDR3 has 14 amino acids. Trimming took 6 bases from V and 3 from J, leaving 13 bases between them. CDR3 protein: CASKLTGFNQPQHF. The sequenced CDR3 bases are TGTGCCAGCAAATTAACAGGGTTCAATCAGCCC. Together with reference TRBV5-8 and TRBJ1-5, the CDR3 gives the full variable domain: EAGVTQSPTHLIKTRGQQATLRCSPISGHTSVYWYQQALGLGLQFLLWYDEGEERNRGNFPPRFSGRQFPNYSSELNVNALELEDSALYLCASKLTGFNQPQHFGDGTRLSIL.

This clone was seen many times. The CDR3 end is not reached by the read, which stops 3 residues before it; the germline J gene fills it in. The V and J genes are TRBV30 and TRBJ1-1, with 7 bases aligning to TRBD1. Germline lookup yields CDR1 GTSNPN and CDR2 SVGIG (reference sequence). This CDR3 contains 15 residues. Trimming took 2 bases from V and 3 from J; bases not matched to a gene: 9. CDR3 region: CAWSPPGQTYTEAFF. CDR3 DNA, as far as it was read: TGTGCCTGGAGTCCTCCGGGACAGACGTACACTGAA.

This clone was found many times. The read is 3 residues too short to cover the CDR3 end, so that end is filled in from the germline J gene. This chain uses TRBV5-6 with TRBJ1-2, with a possible D match to TRBD1 (6 bases). Germline V gene lookup returns CDR1 SGHDT and CDR2 YYEEEE. V was trimmed by 2 bases and J by 4 bases, leaving 9 bases between them. The CDR3 is 13 residues long. The part of the CDR3 DNA that was read is TGTGCCAGCAGCTTAGGACAGATCTATGGC. Protein product: CASSLGQIYG. The whole CDR3 region reads CASSLGQIYGYTF.

This clone was counted between two and nine times. Given a far larger clone just one base away, this is likely a sequencing read error. From the germline J gene comes the end of the CDR3, since the read stops 3 residues before it. This CDR3 is also generated by other DNA sequences in the sample. The chain links TRBV30 to TRBJ2-2; TRBD1 matches 9 bases. The CDR3 runs to 16 residues. V trimming: 0 bases; J trimming: 2 bases; junction bases outside the gene matches: 4. The germline V gene encodes CDR1 GTSNPN and CDR2 SVGIG (reference sequence). CDR3 loop: CAWSVGTGPNTGELFF. CDR3 DNA, as far as it was read: TGTGCCTGGAGTGTAGGGACAGGGCCCAACACCGGGGAG. Full variable domain (remainder filled in from reference TRBV30 and TRBJ2-2): SQTIHQWPATLVQPVGSPLSLECTVEGTSNPNLYWYRQAAGRGLQLLFYSVGIGQISSEVPQNLSASRPQDRQFILSSKKLLLSDSGFYLCAWSVGTGPNTGELFFGEGSRLTVL.

This clone has at least ten counts. The read ends 3 residues before the CDR3 terminus; that terminus is restored from the germline J gene. The V and J genes are TRBV19 and TRBJ2-3, with D possibly matching TRBD1 (6 bases). Per germline, CDR1 LNHDA and CDR2 SQIVND (reference sequence). There are 11 residues in the CDR3. Trimming cost V 8 bases and J 4 bases, with 7 bases left between them. The part of the CDR3 DNA that was read is TGTGCCAGTCGACAGGCAGATACG. Amino acid sequence: CASRQADT. The whole CDR3 protein is CASRQADTQYF.

Many counts were recorded for this clone. The read gets to within 3 residues of the CDR3 end, and the germline J gene fills in the rest. V usage is TRBV6-1 and J usage is TRBJ1-4, with D tentatively TRBD1 (5 bases). Germline loops: CDR1 MNHNS, CDR2 SASEGT. CDR3 length equals 16 residues. Deletions cut 0 bases from V and 2 bases from J, with 10 bases between. CDR3 loop: CASSEARGLTNEKLFF. Partial CDR3 DNA: TGTGCCAGCAGTGAAGCTCGGGGGTTGACTAATGAAAAA.

This clone was recorded at least ten times. The read ends 3 residues before the CDR3 terminus; that terminus is restored from the germline J gene. The chain carries TRBV14 and TRBJ2-1; D not resolved. Trimming cost V 2 bases and J 8 bases, with 7 bases left between them. The germline gives CDR1 SGHDN, CDR2 FVKESK. The CDR3 totals 12 residues. CDR3 DNA (partial): TGTGCCAGCAGCCAATTTCTACATGAG. Translating it yields CASSQFLHE. The entire CDR3 sequence reads CASSQFLHEQFF.